This entry describes one T cell receptor (beta chain). What it binds is not known. This CDR3 spans 12 amino acids. V gave up 7 bases and J gave up 4 bases, with 11 bases separating them. Germline V gene sequence: CDR1 SQVTM, CDR2 ANQGSEA. The data originate from a study of cytomegalovirus exposure and HLA in healthy donors. Findings and caveats of the study: Immune exposure information available was restricted to CMV serostatus. An analysis that was carried out later associated approximately 15,000 TCR beta sequences with HLA alleles at 0.05 false discovery rate. Versus the approximately 700-donor mean, an Asian-associated ancestry cluster reportedly showed fewer N-insertions in a later analysis. A later look showed TCR association rates differing by HLA locus, highest for DRB1 and lowest for HLA-C.

Primers included in the PCR were 60 Vbeta and 13 Jbeta primers. Assay used: immunoSEQ multiplex PCR; TCRdb lists only in-frame clones, some missing. The sample carries 200,000 to 250,000 clones, approximately 88% recorded once. This receptor was identified in a boy aged 2 to 10 in good health and CMV-seronegative. The source material was PBMCs. The chain has TRBV29-1 and TRBJ2-1; a weak D match, TRBD2 (6 bases). CDR3 DNA: TGCAGCGATGAGGAGGGATACAATGAGCAGTTCTTC. Amino acid sequence: CSDEEGYNEQFF.